The TCR beta chain under discussion was sequenced for a study of blood T cell repertoires in COVID-19. Germline CDR1 is SGHAT and CDR2 is FQNNGV. V shed 6 bases, J shed 3 bases, and the junction held 10 bases outside the gene matches. The CDR3 sequence is 15 residues long. As processed by the authors: Estimates of nucleated cell counts were drawn from the amplification of reference gene primers. Measured with immunoSEQ multiplex PCR; TCRdb has only the in-frame clones, and not every one. V, J and clone size are taken as reported in that table, and D and trimming were inferred from the DNA itself. The sample shows about 290,000 clones, roughly nine tenths of them seen only once.

The chain joins TRBV11-2 to TRBJ2-5; TRBD1 aligns across 7 bases. This receptor was identified in a woman aged 25 to 45 with COVID-19, enrolled during active disease. The sequencing input was peripheral blood. The CDR3: CASSKGAWTEETQYF. The CDR3 DNA follows: TGTGCCAGCAGTAAGGGGGCCTGGACAGAAGAGACCCAGTACTTC.